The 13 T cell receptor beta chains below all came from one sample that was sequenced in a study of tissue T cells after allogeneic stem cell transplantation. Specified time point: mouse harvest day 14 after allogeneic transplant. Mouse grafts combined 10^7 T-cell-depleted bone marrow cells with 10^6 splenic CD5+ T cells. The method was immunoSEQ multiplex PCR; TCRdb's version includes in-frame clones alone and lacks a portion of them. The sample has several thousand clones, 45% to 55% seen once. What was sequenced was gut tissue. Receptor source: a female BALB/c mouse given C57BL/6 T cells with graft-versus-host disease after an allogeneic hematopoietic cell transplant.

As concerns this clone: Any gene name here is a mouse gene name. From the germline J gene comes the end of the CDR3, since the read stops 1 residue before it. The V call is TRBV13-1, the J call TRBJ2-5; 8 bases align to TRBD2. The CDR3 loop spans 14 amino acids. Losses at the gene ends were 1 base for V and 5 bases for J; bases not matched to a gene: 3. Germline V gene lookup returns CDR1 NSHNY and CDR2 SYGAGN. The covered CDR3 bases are TGTGCCAGCAGTGATCCGGGGGGGCCAGACACCCAGTAC. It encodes CASSDPGGPDTQY. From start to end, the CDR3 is CASSDPGGPDTQYF.

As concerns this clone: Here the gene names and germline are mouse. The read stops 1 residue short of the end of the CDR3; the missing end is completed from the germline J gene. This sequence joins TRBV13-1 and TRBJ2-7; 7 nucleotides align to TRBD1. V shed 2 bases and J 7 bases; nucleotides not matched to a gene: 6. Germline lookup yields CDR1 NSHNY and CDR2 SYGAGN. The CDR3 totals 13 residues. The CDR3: CASSEDRVREQYF. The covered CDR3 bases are TGTGCCAGCAGTGAAGACAGGGTTCGAGAACAGTAC.

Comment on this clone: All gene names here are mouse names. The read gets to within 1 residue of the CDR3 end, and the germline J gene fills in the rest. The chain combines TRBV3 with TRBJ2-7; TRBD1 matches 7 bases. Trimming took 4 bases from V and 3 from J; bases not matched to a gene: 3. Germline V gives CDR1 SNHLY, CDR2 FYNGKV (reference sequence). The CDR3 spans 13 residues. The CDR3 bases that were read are TGTGCCAGCAGCTCGGGACAGCTCTATGAACAGTAC. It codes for CASSSGQLYEQY. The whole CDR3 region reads CASSSGQLYEQYF.

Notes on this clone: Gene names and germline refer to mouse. The CDR3 here is CASSDRGQQDTQYF. Partial CDR3 DNA: TGTGCCAGCAGTGATCGGGGACAACAAGACACCCAGTAC. The chain combines TRBV13-1 with TRBJ2-5, with D possibly matching TRBD1 (6 bases). The read is 1 residue too short to cover the CDR3 end, so that end is filled in from the germline J gene. V shed 1 base and J shed 3 bases, with 9 bases lying between them. Germline V gene sequence: CDR1 NSHNY, CDR2 SYGAGN. CDR3 length: 14 residues.

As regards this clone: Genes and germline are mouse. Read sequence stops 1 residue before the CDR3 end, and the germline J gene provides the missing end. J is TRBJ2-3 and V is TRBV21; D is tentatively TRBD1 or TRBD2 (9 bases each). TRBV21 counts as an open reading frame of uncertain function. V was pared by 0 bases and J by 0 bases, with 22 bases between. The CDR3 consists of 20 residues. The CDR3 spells CASSQSGTGMGGRSAETLYF. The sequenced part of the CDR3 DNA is TGTGCTAGCAGTCAATCTGGGACAGGGATGGGGGGGCGCAGTGCAGAAACGCTGTAT.

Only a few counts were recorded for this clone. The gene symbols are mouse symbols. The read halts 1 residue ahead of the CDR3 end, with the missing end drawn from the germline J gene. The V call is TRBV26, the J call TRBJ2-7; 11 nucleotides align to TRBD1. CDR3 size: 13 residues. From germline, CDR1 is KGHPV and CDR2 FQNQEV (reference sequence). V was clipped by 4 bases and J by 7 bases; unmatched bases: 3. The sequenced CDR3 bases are TGTGCCAGCAGTCCGGACAGGGGGCAAGAACAGTAC. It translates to CASSPDRGQEQY. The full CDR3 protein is CASSPDRGQEQYF.

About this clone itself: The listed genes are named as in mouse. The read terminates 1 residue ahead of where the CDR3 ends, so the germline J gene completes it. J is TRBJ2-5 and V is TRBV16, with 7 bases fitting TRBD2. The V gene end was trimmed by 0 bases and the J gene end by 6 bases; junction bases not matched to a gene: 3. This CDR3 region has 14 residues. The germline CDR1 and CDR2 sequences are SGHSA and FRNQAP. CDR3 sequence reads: CASSLDGGSDTQYF. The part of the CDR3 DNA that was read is TGTGCAAGCAGCTTAGATGGGGGGAGCGACACCCAGTAC. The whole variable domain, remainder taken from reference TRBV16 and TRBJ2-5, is NAGVIQTPRHKVTGKGQEATLWCEPISGHSAVFWYRQTIVQGLEFLTYFRNQAPIDDSGMPKERFSAQMPNQSHSTLKIQSTQPQDSAVYLCASSLDGGSDTQYFGPGTRLLVL.

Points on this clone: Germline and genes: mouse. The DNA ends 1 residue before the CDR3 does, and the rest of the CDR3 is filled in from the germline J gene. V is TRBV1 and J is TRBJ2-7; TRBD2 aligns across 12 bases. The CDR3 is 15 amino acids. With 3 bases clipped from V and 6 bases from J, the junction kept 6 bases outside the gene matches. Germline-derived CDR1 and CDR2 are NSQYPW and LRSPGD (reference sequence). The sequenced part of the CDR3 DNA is TGCACCTGCAGTGCGCCGGGACTGGGGGGAGGTGAACAGTAC. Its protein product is CTCSAPGLGGGEQY. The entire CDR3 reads CTCSAPGLGGGEQYF.

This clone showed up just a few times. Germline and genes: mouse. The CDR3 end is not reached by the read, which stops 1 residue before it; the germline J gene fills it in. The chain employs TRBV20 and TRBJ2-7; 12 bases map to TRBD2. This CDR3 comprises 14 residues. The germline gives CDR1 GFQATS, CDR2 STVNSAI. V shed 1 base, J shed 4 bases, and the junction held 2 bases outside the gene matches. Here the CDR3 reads CGARAGTGGYEQYF. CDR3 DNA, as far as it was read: TGTGGTGCTAGGGCCGGGACTGGGGGGTATGAACAGTAC.

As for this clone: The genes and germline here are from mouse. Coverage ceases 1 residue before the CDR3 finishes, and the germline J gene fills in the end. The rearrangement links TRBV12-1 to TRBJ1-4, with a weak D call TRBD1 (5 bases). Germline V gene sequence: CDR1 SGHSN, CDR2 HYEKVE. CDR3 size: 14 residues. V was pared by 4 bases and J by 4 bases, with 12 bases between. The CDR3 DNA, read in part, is TGTGCCAGCTCCTCCGGGACGGTCAACGAAAGATTATTT. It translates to CASSSGTVNERLF. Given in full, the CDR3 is CASSSGTVNERLFF.

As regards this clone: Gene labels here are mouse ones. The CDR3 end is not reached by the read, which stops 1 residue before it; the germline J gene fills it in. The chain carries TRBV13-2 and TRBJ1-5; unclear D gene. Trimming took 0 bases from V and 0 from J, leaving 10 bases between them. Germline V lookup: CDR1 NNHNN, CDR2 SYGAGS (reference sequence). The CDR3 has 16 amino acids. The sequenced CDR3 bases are TGTGCCAGCGGTGATGCCCTCAGGCATAACAACCAGGCTCCGCTT. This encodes CASGDALRHNNQAPL. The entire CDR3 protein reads CASGDALRHNNQAPLF.

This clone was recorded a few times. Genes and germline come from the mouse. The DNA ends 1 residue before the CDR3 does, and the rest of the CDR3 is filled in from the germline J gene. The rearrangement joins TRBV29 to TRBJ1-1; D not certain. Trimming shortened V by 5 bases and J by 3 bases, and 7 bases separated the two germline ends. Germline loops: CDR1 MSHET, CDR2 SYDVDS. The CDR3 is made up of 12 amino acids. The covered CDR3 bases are TGTGCTAGCAGTCCACGGGACACAGAAGTCTTC. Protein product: CASSPRDTEVF. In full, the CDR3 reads CASSPRDTEVFF.

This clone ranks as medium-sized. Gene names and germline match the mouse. Incomplete CDR3 DNA: TGTGCCAGCAGGGCAGGGGCCAACGAAAGATTATTT. Its translation is CASRAGANERLF. The full-length CDR3 reads as CASRAGANERLFF. This sequence joins TRBV13-1 and TRBJ1-4; perhaps TRBD1 as D (6 bases). Read sequence stops 1 residue before the CDR3 end, and the germline J gene provides the missing end. V lost 5 bases and J 3 bases, leaving 8 bases between the germline ends. The germline gives CDR1 NSHNY, CDR2 SYGAGN. This CDR3 comprises 13 residues. Filled out from reference TRBV13-1 and TRBJ1-4, the complete variable domain reads EAAVTQSPRNKVTVTGGNVTLSCRQTNSHNYMYWYRQDTGHGLRLIHYSYGAGNLRIGDVPDGYKATRTTQEDFFLLLELASPSQTSLYFCASRAGANERLFFGHGTKLSVL.